This T cell receptor (beta chain) came from a study of blood T cell repertoires in COVID-19. Study-level information: Researchers got acute and convalescent COVID-19 samples from the United States, Italy and Spain. T cells, B-cell-depleted T cells, or PBMCs provided the cDNA or gDNA that served as material.

V shed 4 bases, J shed 0 bases, and the junction held 2 bases outside the gene matches. Germline-derived CDR1 and CDR2 are SGHTA and FQGNSA. The CDR3 spans 14 residues. Authors' methods: Reference gene primer amplification in the assay estimated nucleated cell counts. This table comes from immunoSEQ multiplex PCR, and its TCRdb copy is limited to in-frame clones, with some not included. Clonal size and the V and J genes are those of that table, whereas D and trimming came from the DNA. This table holds around 300,000 clones, 85% found once. The TCR originated in a human donor in a cohort sampled during active COVID-19. The chain has TRBV7-2 and TRBJ1-1; 7 nucleotides line up with TRBD1. Material: peripheral blood. The CDR3 coding sequence is TGTGCCAGCAGCTCCGGGACAGTGAACACTGAAGCTTTCTTT. It translates to CASSSGTVNTEAFF.